Following are 14 T cell receptor beta chains from one sample sequenced in a study of cytomegalovirus exposure and HLA in healthy donors. PCR was performed using 60 Vbeta and 13 Jbeta primers. Some clones are missing from TCRdb's copy, which holds only in-frame ones; the method was immunoSEQ multiplex PCR. The sample lists tens of thousands of clones, around 80% occurring once. Sequenced material: PBMCs. The origin of the receptors is a male donor in good health and CMV-seronegative.

The sample holds a few counts of this clone. The J gene is TRBJ1-2, the V gene TRBV6-6; D is perhaps TRBD1 (6 bases). This CDR3 contains 16 residues. Trimming took 2 bases from V and 6 from J, leaving 19 bases between them. Germline V gives CDR1 MNHNY, CDR2 SVGAGI (reference sequence). CDR3 protein: CASSYAAWGGQDGYTF. The DNA of the CDR3 is TGTGCCAGCAGTTACGCGGCTTGGGGGGGGCAGGATGGCTACACCTTC.

The chain employs TRBV27 and TRBJ1-2; weak D call: TRBD1 (5 bases). The germline V gene has CDR1 MNHEY and CDR2 SMNVEV (reference sequence). Trimming took off 2 bases at V and 10 bases at J, with 14 bases between the two ends. This CDR3 contains 13 residues. For the CDR3, the DNA is TGTGCCAGCAGTTTAAGCCAGGGATCCACCTACACCTTC. It yields the protein CASSLSQGSTYTF.

This sequence joins TRBV10-3 and TRBJ2-7, with 13 positions matching TRBD2. The V gene's germline CDR1 is ENHRY and CDR2 SYGVKD. V lost 2 bases to trimming and J lost 5 bases; unmatched junction nucleotides: 9. The CDR3 has 17 amino acids. The CDR3: CAISERFSTSGGHEQYF. CDR3 bases: TGTGCCATCAGTGAGCGCTTCTCGACTAGCGGGGGGCACGAGCAGTACTTC.

V gene TRBV4-2 combines with J gene TRBJ2-1, with D perhaps TRBD2 (5 bases). V was cut by 8 bases and J by 1 base, with 24 bases left in between. The CDR3 covers 18 residues. The germline gives CDR1 LGHNA, CDR2 YNFKEQ. The CDR3 nucleotides are TGTGCCAGCTCCCTTGATACGAGGGTATCTTTTTCCTACAATGAGCAGTTCTTC. This sequence encodes CASSLDTRVSFSYNEQFF.

As DNA, the CDR3 is TGCGCCAGCAGCCCCGGGACAGGAAAGTACAATGAGCAGTTCTTC. This codes for CASSPGTGKYNEQFF. The chain joins TRBV5-1 to TRBJ2-1; 8 bases agree with TRBD1. V shed 4 bases, J shed 4 bases, and the junction held 7 bases outside the gene matches. The germline V gene has CDR1 SGHRS and CDR2 YFSETQ. The CDR3 length is 15 residues. The complete variable domain, with remaining parts taken from reference TRBV5-1 and TRBJ2-1, reads KAGVTQTPRYLIKTRGQQVTLSCSPISGHRSVSWYQQTPGQGLQFLFEYFSETQRNKGNFPGRFSGRQFSNSRSEMNVSTLELGDSALYLCASSPGTGKYNEQFFGPGTRLTVL.

The chain combines TRBV30 with TRBJ1-1, with 11 bases fitting TRBD1. The J segment lost 11 bases and the V segment lost 5 bases, leaving 4 bases of the junction unmatched. This CDR3 spans 11 amino acids. Germline V gene sequence: CDR1 GTSNPN, CDR2 SVGIG (reference sequence). CDR3 in DNA: TGTGCCTGGGCCGGGACAGGGGGGGCTTTCTTT. This encodes CAWAGTGGAFF.

The genes are TRBV19 and TRBJ2-1; 9 nucleotides agree with TRBD2. The CDR3 runs 18 residues. CDR1 and CDR2 (germline): LNHDA, SQIVND (reference sequence). V shed 5 bases and J 0 bases; nucleotides not matched to a gene: 11. In nucleotides, the CDR3 is TGTGCCAGTAGTCCACCTTCCCTACTAGCGGGCTCCTACAATGAGCAGTTCTTC. Translating gives CASSPPSLLAGSYNEQFF. Variable domain in full (rest from reference TRBV19 and TRBJ2-1): DGGITQSPKYLFRKEGQNVTLSCEQNLNHDAMYWYRQDPGQGLRLIYYSQIVNDFQKGDIAEGYSVSREKKESFPLTVTSAQKNPTAFYLCASSPPSLLAGSYNEQFFGPGTRLTVL.

V gene TRBV11-3 combines with J gene TRBJ2-7; a weak D match, TRBD1 (5 bases). The CDR3 length is 15 residues. Deletions cut 5 bases from V and 5 bases from J, with 19 bases between. Germline lookup yields CDR1 SGHNT and CDR2 YENEEA. DNA of the CDR3: TGTGCCAGCAGCCCACGGGCAGGGCTAACGGACGAGCAGTACTTC. This translates into CASSPRAGLTDEQYF.

The chain combines TRBV27 with TRBJ2-7; 9 bases map to TRBD1. J lost 5 bases, V lost 3 bases, and 11 bases had no gene match. The CDR3 length is 16 residues. The germline V gene has CDR1 MNHEY and CDR2 SMNVEV (reference sequence). CDR3 amino acids: CASSFIGQGMRNEQYF. DNA of the CDR3: TGTGCCAGCAGTTTCATAGGACAGGGGATGAGGAACGAGCAGTACTTC.

The table lists this clone with a few counts. The chain has TRBV9 and TRBJ1-1; 7 bases match TRBD1. Per the germline V gene, CDR1 is SGDLS and CDR2 is YYNGEE. There are 14 residues in the CDR3. The junction had 7 bases not matched to a gene; V was cut back by 4 bases and J by 4 bases. The DNA of the CDR3 is TGTGCCAGCAGCTCTCAGGGGGTTAGCACTGAAGCTTTCTTT. Translating it yields CASSSQGVSTEAFF.

J is TRBJ2-3 and V is TRBV27; D not resolved. Germline V gene sequence: CDR1 MNHEY, CDR2 SMNVEV (reference sequence). Trimming shortened V by 6 bases and J by 3 bases, and 4 bases separated the two germline ends. The CDR3 sequence is 11 residues long. This chain's CDR3 is CASSQTDTQYF. The DNA for the CDR3 is TGTGCCAGCAGCCAGACAGATACGCAGTATTTT.

The chain joins TRBV18 to TRBJ1-2; D unclear. The CDR3 extends over 13 amino acids. CDR1 is KGHSH and CDR2 is LQKENI in the germline V gene. Trimming shortened V by 0 bases and J by 2 bases, and 4 bases separated the two germline ends. The CDR3 region has the DNA TGTGCCAGCTCACCACCCGGGAACTATGGCTACACCTTC. This codes for CASSPPGNYGYTF.

The chain is built from TRBV7-8 and TRBJ1-5, with 7 nucleotides matching TRBD1. The V gene end was trimmed by 5 bases and the J gene end by 7 bases; junction bases not matched to a gene: 11. Germline lookup yields CDR1 SGHVS and CDR2 FQNEAQ. The CDR3 has 15 amino acids. The CDR3 loop is CASSRGQVAEQPQHF. The CDR3 region has the DNA TGTGCCAGCAGCCGAGGACAGGTTGCCGAGCAGCCCCAGCATTTT.

This clone turned up a few times. The rearrangement links TRBV7-2 to TRBJ1-3, with a tentative D call TRBD1 (6 bases). This CDR3 has 16 residues. V lost 3 bases and J 3 bases, leaving 15 bases between the germline ends. Germline V gene lookup returns CDR1 SGHTA and CDR2 FQGNSA. CDR3 nucleotides: TGTGCCAGCAGCTTCCCTAACAGGGAAAATGGAAACACCATATATTTT. Its translation: CASSFPNRENGNTIYF.